A selection of T cell receptor beta chains follows, all from one sample in a study of ipilimumab plus nivolumab after autologous stem cell transplantation. Clones were sequenced by immunoSEQ multiplex PCR, and TCRdb holds only the in-frame ones, with some missing. The sample includes roughly 86,000 clones, approximately 83% of them seen just once. The sequenced sample was PBMCs, obtained in a trial of ipilimumab plus nivolumab as post-transplant consolidation. The receptors here all came from a male donor with diffuse large B-cell lymphoma. Each CDR3 is given with its conserved first and last residue. Fields, in order: J gene, V gene, D gene, clone size, CDR3 length, CDR3 protein, CDR3 DNA. A D gene is named only where the DNA matches it firmly. A row's size may be missing; if present it is once, few, many or a size class.

TRBJ2-3 | TRBV7-9 | NA | NA | 12 | CASSLDGGGQYF | TGTGCCAGCAGCTTAGACGGGGGAGGACAGTATTTT
TRBJ1-3 | TRBV9 | NA | many | 14 | CASSPALSGNTIYF | TGTGCCAGCAGCCCAGCGCTCTCTGGAAACACCATATATTTT
TRBJ2-2 | TRBV30 | NA | NA | 15 | CAWSVGTDNTGELFF | TGTGCCTGGAGTGTAGGGACGGATAACACCGGGGAGCTGTTTTTT
TRBJ2-7 | TRBV7-2 | NA | NA | 13 | CASSKGPKGEQYF | TGTGCCAGCAGCAAAGGACCCAAGGGTGAGCAGTACTTC
TRBJ1-2 | TRBV5-5 | TRBD1 | once | 14 | CATFPGQGPYGYTF | TGTGCCACCTTCCCGGGACAGGGACCCTATGGCTACACCTTC
TRBJ1-6 | TRBV4-2 | NA | NA | 15 | CASSQEGADNSPLHF | TGTGCCAGCAGCCAAGAAGGCGCAGATAATTCACCCCTCCACTTT
TRBJ1-1 | TRBV11-2 | NA | NA | 11 | CASSLSTEAFF | TGTGCCAGCAGCTTAAGCACTGAAGCTTTCTTT
TRBJ2-3 | TRBV19 | TRBD2 | NA | 15 | CASSMGSGSTDTQYF | TGTGCCAGTAGTATGGGTAGCGGGAGTACAGATACGCAGTATTTT
TRBJ1-2 | TRBV5-1 | TRBD1 | NA | 14 | CASSSTGQVGGYTF | TGCGCCAGCAGCTCGACGGGACAGGTGGGCGGCTACACCTTC
TRBJ2-5 | TRBV9 | NA | NA | 15 | CASSPRNREKETQYF | TGTGCCAGCAGCCCTCGGAACAGGGAAAAAGAGACCCAGTACTTC
TRBJ2-2 | TRBV19 | NA | NA | 14 | CASSIGQLAGELFF | TGTGCCAGTAGTATAGGACAGCTTGCTGGGGAGCTGTTTTTT
TRBJ2-2 | TRBV18 | NA | NA | 16 | CASSPLRVGDTGELFF | TGTGCCAGCTCACCACTTCGGGTCGGAGACACCGGGGAGCTGTTTTTT
TRBJ1-4 | TRBV16 | NA | once | 16 | CASSAGIQGPNEKLFF | TGTGCCAGCAGCGCGGGGATCCAGGGCCCTAATGAAAAACTGTTTTTT
TRBJ2-5 | TRBV6-1 | NA | NA | 14 | CASSVSTPRETQYF | TGTGCCAGCAGTGTGTCGACACCGCGGGAGACCCAGTACTTC